A single sample is the source of the 29 T cell receptor beta chains below, sequenced in a study of blood T cell repertoires in COVID-19. The protocol was immunoSEQ multiplex PCR, while the TCRdb copy is restricted to in-frame clones and leaves out a portion. The sample contains over 60,000 clones, 90% of which appear only once. The sequenced material came from peripheral blood. Receptors were obtained from a man aged 50 to 59 with acute or convalescent COVID-19.

The gene calls are TRBV6-2 or TRBV6-3 and TRBJ2-1; 15 nucleotides match TRBD2. CDR1 and CDR2 (germline): MNHEY, SVGEGT. CDR3 length: 16 residues. The trim removed 5 bases at V and 10 bases at J, leaving 9 bases unmatched. The CDR3: CASSDGLAGGPSEQFF. In DNA form, the CDR3 reads TGTGCCAGCAGTGACGGACTAGCGGGAGGGCCTTCAGAGCAGTTCTTC.

This rearrangement joins TRBV2 to TRBJ2-3; 9 nucleotides align to TRBD2. Germline values: CDR1 SNHLY, CDR2 FYNNEI. This CDR3 has 16 amino acids. V lost 3 bases and J lost 4; bases outside the gene matches: 8. Here the CDR3 reads CASSEFLSGSADTQYF. The CDR3 DNA is TGTGCCAGCAGTGAGTTTCTTAGCGGGAGTGCAGATACGCAGTATTTT. The full variable domain, in which reference TRBV2 and TRBJ2-3 provide the parts outside the CDR3, is EPEVTQTPSHQVTQMGQEVILRCVPISNHLYFYWYRQILGQKVEFLVSFYNNEISEKSEIFDDQFSVERPDGSNFTLKIRSTKLEDSAMYFCASSEFLSGSADTQYFGPGTRLTVL.

The genes are TRBV18 and TRBJ1-5; 8 bases match TRBD1. V was clipped by 5 bases and J by 3 bases; unmatched bases: 9. The length of the CDR3 is 16 residues. Germline CDR1 and CDR2: KGHSH and LQKENI. The CDR3 loop reads CASSERDRRFNQPQHF. DNA for the CDR3: TGTGCCAGCTCAGAAAGGGACAGGCGTTTCAATCAGCCCCAGCATTTT.

The DNA of the CDR3 is TGTGCCAGCAGTTACTTTGCGGGAGAACTCAATGAGCAGTTCTTC. Protein product: CASSYFAGELNEQFF. The V and J genes are TRBV6-5 and TRBJ2-1; the match to TRBD2 covers 7 bases. CDR1 MNHEY and CDR2 SVGAGI come from the germline V gene. The CDR3 totals 15 residues. V lost 1 base and J lost 6; bases outside the gene matches: 6.

J is TRBJ2-7 and V is TRBV7-9; a possible D gene is TRBD1 (6 bases). The CDR3 loop spans 12 amino acids. Germline lookup yields CDR1 SEHNR and CDR2 FQNEAQ (reference sequence). The V and J ends lost 2 bases and 6 bases respectively, with 8 bases between them. CDR3: CASSLQGTEQYF. CDR3 DNA: TGTGCCAGCAGCTTACAGGGGACCGAGCAGTACTTC.

The rearrangement uses TRBV19 and TRBJ1-2; D remains ambiguous. Trimming took off 0 bases at V and 4 bases at J, with 9 bases between the two ends. The CDR3 is 14 amino acids. Per the germline V gene, CDR1 is LNHDA and CDR2 is SQIVND (reference sequence). In DNA, the CDR3 is TGTGCCAGTAGTATAGAACAGACTATCTATGGCTACACCTTC. It yields the protein CASSIEQTIYGYTF.

The CDR3 DNA reads TGTGCCAGTACCAGGACGAGGGTCACTGAAGCTTTCTTT. Protein sequence: CASTRTRVTEAFF. The gene calls are TRBV19 and TRBJ1-1; D remains unclear. CDR3 length: 13 amino acids. Trimming left V 7 bases short and J 4 bases short, with 13 bases between. Germline-derived CDR1 and CDR2 are LNHDA and SQIVND (reference sequence).

This clone appeared once. The V call is TRBV6-5, the J call TRBJ2-1; the D gene is possibly TRBD2 (6 bases). CDR1 MNHEY and CDR2 SVGAGI come from the germline V gene. There are 15 residues in the CDR3. Deletions cut 6 bases from V and 7 bases from J, with 19 bases between. DNA for the CDR3: TGTGCCAGCAGATACGGTGGCGGGAAGGGGAATGAGCAGTTCTTC. Its translation: CASRYGGGKGNEQFF.

The V and J genes are TRBV27 and TRBJ1-1; TRBD1 matches 10 bases. Germline values: CDR1 MNHEY, CDR2 SMNVEV (reference sequence). After removal of 2 bases from V and 6 bases from J, the junction contained 3 bases not matched to a gene. This CDR3 has 14 amino acids. CDR3 DNA: TGTGCCAGCAGTTTAGACAGGGGGCAAGCTGAAGCTTTCTTT. This translates into CASSLDRGQAEAFF.

This clone was picked up one time. This chain links TRBV21-1 with TRBJ2-6; the table calls TRBD1, which could not be checked here. TRBV21-1 is deemed a pseudogene. The CDR3 has 14 residues. The CDR3 nucleotides are TGTGCCAGCAGCCGCCAGGGGGGGGCCAACGTCCTGACTTTC. It encodes CASSRQGGANVLTF.

The chain links TRBV12-3 or TRBV12-4 to TRBJ1-1, with D uncertain. Trimming stripped 6 bases from V and 0 bases from J, with 8 bases between. This CDR3 contains 13 residues. The CDR3 bases are TGTGCCAGCAGGAAACATATGAACACTGAAGCTTTCTTT. Amino acid sequence: CASRKHMNTEAFF.

The chain has TRBV5-4 and TRBJ1-4, with 8 bases that match TRBD1. Germline-derived CDR1 and CDR2 are SGHNT and YYREEE (reference sequence). The CDR3 extends over 13 amino acids. The ends lost 1 base at V and 13 bases at J; junction bases unmatched: 6. The CDR3 nucleotides are TGTGCCAGCAGCTTGAGCGGGACAGGTCCACTGTTTTTT. Translating gives CASSLSGTGPLFF.

The chain recombines TRBV19 with TRBJ1-1; TRBD1 might be the D (5 bases). Germline loops: CDR1 LNHDA, CDR2 SQIVND (reference sequence). Trimming took 4 bases from V and 0 from J, leaving 18 bases between them. The CDR3 is 17 amino acids. The CDR3 bases are TGTGCCAGTAGTACCAGGGCCTCGTCATTCATGAACACTGAAGCTTTCTTT. Protein product: CASSTRASSFMNTEAFF. Full variable domain (missing parts from reference TRBV19 and TRBJ1-1): DGGITQSPKYLFRKEGQNVTLSCEQNLNHDAMYWYRQDPGQGLRLIYYSQIVNDFQKGDIAEGYSVSREKKESFPLTVTSAQKNPTAFYLCASSTRASSFMNTEAFFGQGTRLTVV.

V usage is TRBV19 and J usage is TRBJ2-3, with a possible D match to TRBD1 (6 bases). V was trimmed by 5 bases and J by 4 bases, leaving 19 bases between them. Looked up from germline, CDR1 is LNHDA and CDR2 is SQIVND (reference sequence). This CDR3 has 16 residues. The CDR3 nucleotides are TGTGCCAGTAGTCCACGAACAGGGACGGGGCCAGATACGCAGTATTTT. It translates to CASSPRTGTGPDTQYF.

CDR3 coding DNA: TGTGCCAGCAGTCAGGGTAGGAACACTGAAGCTTTCTTT. Residues: CASSQGRNTEAFF. J is TRBJ1-1 and V is TRBV6-5; TRBD1 is a possible D gene (5 bases). Trimming left V 5 bases short and J 1 base short, with 8 bases between. The CDR3 consists of 13 residues. CDR1 and CDR2 (germline): MNHEY, SVGAGI.

The chain has TRBV7-8 and TRBJ2-3; D is uncertain. This CDR3 comprises 13 residues. Trimming shortened V by 6 bases and J by 1 base, and 8 bases separated the two germline ends. Germline assignment: CDR1 SGHVS and CDR2 FQNEAQ. CDR3 sequence reads: CASRIAGTDTQYF. The CDR3 DNA is TGTGCCAGCAGAATCGCGGGCACAGATACGCAGTATTTT.

The rearrangement links TRBV19 to TRBJ2-5; possibly TRBD2 for D (6 bases). The V and J ends lost 7 bases and 4 bases respectively, with 16 bases between them. Germline V gene data show CDR1 as LNHDA and CDR2 as SQIVND (reference sequence). The CDR3 is made up of 14 amino acids. The DNA of the CDR3 is TGTGCCAGTAAATCCGGAGGGTTTGGAGAGACCCAGTACTTC. This encodes CASKSGGFGETQYF.

The count of this clone is one. V and J are TRBV11-2 and TRBJ1-2; D remains unclear. Between the trimmed V and J ends, which lost 5 bases and 0 bases, there was a span of 16 bases. Germline V CDR1 and CDR2: SGHAT, FQNNGV. The CDR3 length is 16 residues. The CDR3 region is CASSPVGAGANYGYTF. CDR3 DNA sequence: TGTGCCAGCAGCCCCGTCGGAGCTGGAGCTAACTATGGCTACACCTTC.

The gene calls are TRBV9 and TRBJ2-7; TRBD2 matches at 9 bases. CDR1 SGDLS and CDR2 YYNGEE come from the germline V gene. The J segment lost 1 base and the V segment lost 3 bases, leaving 5 bases of the junction unmatched. The CDR3 extends over 15 amino acids. CDR3 amino acids: CASSDGLAPSYEQYF. The CDR3 nucleotides read TGTGCCAGCAGCGACGGACTAGCGCCTTCCTACGAGCAGTACTTC. Full variable domain (missing parts from reference TRBV9 and TRBJ2-7): DSGVTQTPKHLITATGQRVTLRCSPRSGDLSVYWYQQSLDQGLQFLIQYYNGEERAKGNILERFSAQQFPDLHSELNLSSLELGDSALYFCASSDGLAPSYEQYFGPGTRLTVT.

This chain uses TRBV29-1 with TRBJ2-1; possibly TRBD2 for D (6 bases). Trimming removed 3 bases from V and 9 bases from J, with 12 bases in between. Germline V gene lookup returns CDR1 SQVTM and CDR2 ANQGSEA. This CDR3 comprises 12 residues. CDR3 DNA: TGCAGCGTTGATGCGACTAGTCCTGAGCAGTTCTTC. Amino acid sequence: CSVDATSPEQFF.

This rearrangement joins TRBV7-2 to TRBJ2-5; 9 bases map to TRBD1. Germline lookup yields CDR1 SGHTA and CDR2 FQGNSA. This CDR3 has 16 amino acids. V lost 0 bases and J lost 5; bases outside the gene matches: 7. CDR3 sequence (DNA): TGTGCCAGCAGCTTAGCCCGACAGGGGGGGATGGAGACCCAGTACTTC. It specifies CASSLARQGGMETQYF.

V and J are TRBV6-5 and TRBJ1-2, with D unclear. This CDR3 contains 14 residues. Trimming took 3 bases from V and 0 from J, leaving 8 bases between them. The V gene's germline CDR1 is MNHEY and CDR2 SVGAGI. For the CDR3, the DNA is TGTGCCAGCAGTTATGATACAACTAACTATGGCTACACCTTC. Translated: CASSYDTTNYGYTF.

The CDR3 is CASTPVGGDTQYF. CDR3 sequence (DNA): TGTGCCAGCACCCCAGTGGGGGGGGATACGCAGTATTTT. This rearrangement joins TRBV6-5 to TRBJ2-3; 7 nucleotides line up with TRBD2. CDR1 MNHEY and CDR2 SVGAGI come from the germline V gene. There are 13 residues in the CDR3. V trimming: 7 bases; J trimming: 6 bases; junction bases outside the gene matches: 7.

V usage is TRBV6-5 and J usage is TRBJ1-3; tentative D call: TRBD1 (5 bases). There are 14 residues in the CDR3. The V end was cut by 5 bases, the J end by 3 bases, with 11 bases between. Per the germline V gene, CDR1 is MNHEY and CDR2 is SVGAGI. CDR3 sequence reads: CASSPGRGGNTIYF. DNA of the CDR3: TGTGCCAGCAGTCCCGGGAGGGGTGGAAACACCATATATTTT.

V is TRBV7-2 and J is TRBJ2-7, with 11 nucleotides matching TRBD2. V was clipped by 4 bases and J by 4 bases; unmatched bases: 12. CDR3 length equals 17 residues. The germline gives CDR1 SGHTA, CDR2 FQGNSA. The CDR3: CASSSHWKTSGKYEQYF. In nucleotides, the CDR3 is TGTGCCAGCAGCTCTCACTGGAAGACTAGCGGGAAATACGAGCAGTACTTC.

This chain connects TRBV25-1 to TRBJ2-3, with 7 nucleotides matching TRBD1. Unmatched junction bases numbered 8, after V lost 1 base and J lost 4 bases. Germline CDR1 and CDR2: MGHDK and SYGVNS. The CDR3 has 16 residues. CDR3 DNA: TGTGCCAGCAGTGAATCCTACAGGGGCGGAGCAGATACGCAGTATTTT. This encodes CASSESYRGGADTQYF.

V usage is TRBV6-2 or TRBV6-3 and J usage is TRBJ2-2; D unresolved. Looked up from germline, CDR1 is MNHEY and CDR2 is SVGEGT. The length of the CDR3 is 13 residues. V dropped 6 bases and J dropped 6 bases, with 11 bases sitting between them. CDR3 loop: CASSLTSPGELFF. CDR3 coding DNA: TGTGCCAGCAGCCTCACTTCGCCCGGGGAGCTGTTTTTT.

This chain's CDR3 is CASSASGGTNEKLFF. The DNA for the CDR3 is TGTGCCAGCAGCGCATCAGGGGGCACTAATGAAAAACTGTTTTTT. The chain is built from TRBV7-9 and TRBJ1-4, with 8 bases identical to TRBD1. Germline V lookup: CDR1 SEHNR, CDR2 FQNEAQ (reference sequence). V dropped 5 bases and J dropped 2; count of bases not matched to a gene: 4. CDR3 length: 15 amino acids.

The V call is TRBV21-1, the J call TRBJ1-2. TRBV21-1 corresponds to a pseudogene. CDR3 length: 13 residues. The CDR3 region is CASSKGEDGGYTF. CDR3 DNA: TGTGCCAGCAGCAAAGGGGAGGACGGGGGCTACACCTTC.